This TCR beta chain was documented in a study of T cell responses to AZD1222 COVID-19 vaccine. Findings and limits, study-wide: Clonal diversity may have been underestimated, and the donors were mostly white British, with more females than males. Among those given AZD1222, only six or seven were seropositive at baseline.

The CDR3 totals 17 residues. Germline CDR1 and CDR2: SGHTA and FQGTGA. V shed 1 base and J 4 bases; nucleotides not matched to a gene: 11. The table came from immunoSEQ multiplex PCR; TCRdb's copy has only in-frame clones and leaves some out. The sample has more than 70,000 clones, around nine tenths seen once. To note about this clone: Antigen specificity is unknown.

This receptor was identified in an adult who received the AZD1222 COVID-19 vaccine. The sequencing here drew on peripheral blood, taken 28 days after the second AZD1222 dose. V gene TRBV7-3 combines with J gene TRBJ1-2, with 8 bases identical to TRBD1. In DNA, the CDR3 is TGTGCCAGCAGCTTAAACCCACCAGGACAGGGAGGCTATGGCTACACCTTC. This encodes CASSLNPPGQGGYGYTF.